The sample holds a few counts of the clone carrying this T cell receptor beta chain. What it binds is not known. Losses at the gene ends were 3 bases for V and 4 bases for J; bases not matched to a gene: 2. The CDR3 contains 14 residues. Germline lookup yields CDR1 SGDLS and CDR2 YYNGEE. The record originates from a study of early stage breast cancer tumors. Study at large: Each sample averaged approximately 9.9-fold read coverage. Findings and caveats of the study: Bulk DNA sequencing of unsorted cells missed chain pairing and markers.

Profiled with immunoSEQ multiplex PCR; TCRdb holds only in-frame clones, not every one. This sample carries about 50,000 clones, 83% of them seen once, and the ten largest clones take 1.4%. The sequenced sample was blood. The rearrangement joins TRBV9 to TRBJ1-3, with TRBD1 matching over 9 bases. This receptor was identified in a person aged 45-60 years with breast cancer. The DNA of the CDR3 is TGTGCCAGCAGCGCGACAGGGGGGGGAAACACCATATATTTT. It codes for CASSATGGGNTIYF.